The source of this TCR beta chain is a study of metastatic and nonmetastatic thyroid tumors. The V end lost 3 bases, the J end lost 0 bases, and 10 bases lay between the germline ends. Germline CDR1 LNHDA, CDR2 SQIVND (reference sequence). This CDR3 has 15 amino acids. This clone was recorded at least ten times. Each patient went into thyroid surgery without having received any treatment. Using MiXCR, TCRdb re-called clones from the PCR reads. The table shows about 30,000 clones, with 16% occurring only once. This TCR was sampled from a female donor with papillary thyroid cancer or a benign thyroid nodule (not recorded which). Some clones in this sample may be carry-over from other donors' samples. The V gene is TRBV19, the J gene TRBJ2-3; the D is unclear. Material: blood. This CDR3 reads CASSMVGLSTDTQYF. The CDR3 DNA reads as TGTGCCAGTAGTATGGTGGGCCTAAGCACAGATACGCAGTATTTT.